The 5 T cell receptor beta chains reported below all come from one sample, sequenced in a study of blood T cell repertoires in COVID-19. Clones were sequenced by immunoSEQ multiplex PCR, and TCRdb holds only the in-frame ones, with some missing. The table shows about 55,000 clones, with approximately 90% occurring only once. The sequenced sample was peripheral blood. Receptor source: a man in his forties or fifties with COVID-19, enrolled during active disease.

This chain connects TRBV11-2 to TRBJ1-2; perhaps TRBD1 as D (6 bases). The CDR3 spans 15 residues. Germline CDR1 SGHAT, CDR2 FQNNGV. The V and J ends lost 5 bases and 5 bases respectively, with 18 bases between them. CDR3 sequence: CASSPQGSQLYGYTF. The CDR3 region has the DNA TGTGCCAGCAGCCCACAGGGTAGTCAGCTGTATGGCTACACCTTC.

This clone has just one count. The chain carries TRBV6-5 and TRBJ1-5; no reliable D call. Deletions cut 5 bases from V and 0 bases from J, with 5 bases between. Per the germline V gene, CDR1 is MNHEY and CDR2 is SVGAGI. The CDR3 totals 13 residues. Here the CDR3 DNA reads TGTGCCAGCAGTATTAGTAGCAATCAGCCCCAGCATTTT. Its protein product is CASSISSNQPQHF.

This clone was picked up one time. The rearrangement links TRBV2 to TRBJ1-2; the D gene is possibly TRBD1 (5 bases). Germline assignment: CDR1 SNHLY and CDR2 FYNNEI. V dropped 4 bases and J dropped 6 bases, with 15 bases sitting between them. This CDR3 has 14 amino acids. CDR3 sequence (DNA): TGTGCCAGCAGTGTGGATCAGGGATTGGATGGCTACACCTTC. Its translation is CASSVDQGLDGYTF.

The genes are TRBV9 and TRBJ2-7; 7 bases match TRBD1. The CDR3 is 14 amino acids. Unmatched junction bases numbered 4, after V lost 0 bases and J lost 4 bases. Germline values: CDR1 SGDLS, CDR2 YYNGEE. The CDR3 spells CASSVDHRGYEQYF. In DNA form, the CDR3 reads TGTGCCAGCAGCGTAGATCACAGGGGATACGAGCAGTACTTC.

This chain uses TRBV5-1 with TRBJ2-1, with 8 positions matching TRBD1. Germline CDR1 SGHRS, CDR2 YFSETQ. V lost 2 bases to trimming and J lost 5 bases; unmatched junction nucleotides: 9. This CDR3 has 16 residues. The CDR3 reads CASSLPPDRVDNEQFF. The CDR3 DNA follows: TGCGCCAGCAGCTTACCCCCGGACAGGGTTGACAATGAGCAGTTCTTC.